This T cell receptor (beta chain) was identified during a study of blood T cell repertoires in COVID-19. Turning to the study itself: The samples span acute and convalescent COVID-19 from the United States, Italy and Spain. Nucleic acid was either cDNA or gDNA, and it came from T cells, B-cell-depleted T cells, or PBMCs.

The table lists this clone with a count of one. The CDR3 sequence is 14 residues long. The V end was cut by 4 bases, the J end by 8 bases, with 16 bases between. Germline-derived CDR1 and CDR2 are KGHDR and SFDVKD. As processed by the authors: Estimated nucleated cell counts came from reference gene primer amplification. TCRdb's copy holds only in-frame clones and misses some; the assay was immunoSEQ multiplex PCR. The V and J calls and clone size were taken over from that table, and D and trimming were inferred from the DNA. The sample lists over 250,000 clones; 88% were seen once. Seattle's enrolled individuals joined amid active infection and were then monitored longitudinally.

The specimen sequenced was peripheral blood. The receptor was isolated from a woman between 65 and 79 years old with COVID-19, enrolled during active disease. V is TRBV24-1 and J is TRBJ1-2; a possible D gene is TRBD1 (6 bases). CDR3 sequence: CATSEPGQTRGYTF. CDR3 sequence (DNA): TGTGCCACCAGTGAACCGGGACAAACGCGGGGCTACACCTTC.